This passage covers 32 T cell receptor beta chains from one sample sequenced in a study of blood T cell repertoires in COVID-19. The protocol was immunoSEQ multiplex PCR, while the TCRdb copy is restricted to in-frame clones and leaves out a portion. Among some 150,000 clones listed, around nine tenths were seen once. Sequencing was done on a sample of peripheral blood. These receptors were obtained from a human donor in a cohort sampled during active COVID-19.

The rearrangement links TRBV29-1 to TRBJ2-1; TRBD2 matches at 11 bases. The germline V gene encodes CDR1 SQVTM and CDR2 ANQGSEA. The CDR3 runs to 16 residues. The J segment lost 5 bases and the V segment lost 1 base, leaving 7 bases of the junction unmatched. CDR3 protein: CSVEGETSGDNNEQFF. The CDR3 bases are TGCAGCGTTGAAGGTGAGACTAGCGGGGATAACAATGAGCAGTTCTTC.

The V call is TRBV6-5, the J call TRBJ2-7; D is perhaps TRBD2 (6 bases). The CDR3 runs to 14 residues. Germline-derived CDR1 and CDR2 are MNHEY and SVGAGI. V lost 8 bases and J lost 2, with 16 bases in between. This CDR3 reads CASSRGRWTYEQYF. Here the CDR3 DNA reads TGTGCCAGCTCGCGGGGAAGGTGGACCTACGAGCAGTACTTC.

The chain employs TRBV19 and TRBJ2-5, with D tentatively TRBD2 (5 bases). The ends were cut back, 3 bases at V and 9 bases at J, with 20 bases in the middle. The CDR3 totals 15 residues. Germline V gene sequence: CDR1 LNHDA, CDR2 SQIVND (reference sequence). The CDR3 DNA reads TGTGCCAGTAGTATGCTCGGGGAGCGTGGGCTAGCCCAGTACTTC. Its protein product is CASSMLGERGLAQYF.

The chain is built from TRBV30 and TRBJ2-5; D perhaps matches TRBD2 (6 bases). Germline V CDR1 and CDR2: GTSNPN, SVGIG (reference sequence). Trimming left V 3 bases short and J 5 bases short, with 16 bases between. This CDR3 contains 14 residues. The CDR3 DNA reads TGTGCCTGGAGCCCCTCGGGGGTATTGGAGACCCAGTACTTC. Protein sequence: CAWSPSGVLETQYF.

The chain uses TRBV4-3 and TRBJ1-3; D remains unclear. Germline V lookup: CDR1 LGHNA, CDR2 YSLEER. The CDR3 runs 13 residues. The V end was cut by 2 bases, the J end by 4 bases, with 6 bases between. The CDR3 DNA sequence: TGCGCCAGCAGCCAAACAATCGGAAACACCATATATTTT. It is translated as CASSQTIGNTIYF.

This clone was recorded once. The V and J genes are TRBV9 and TRBJ2-3, with 10 bases matching TRBD2. The CDR3 length is 15 residues. V was clipped by 0 bases and J by 8 bases; unmatched bases: 6. Germline assignment: CDR1 SGDLS and CDR2 YYNGEE. In DNA, the CDR3 is TGTGCCAGCAGCGTAGGAGCGGGAGGGCCGCGTACGCAGTATTTT. It codes for CASSVGAGGPRTQYF.

This chain uses TRBV5-4 with TRBJ2-5; TRBD1 matches 7 bases. Germline CDR1 is SGHNT and CDR2 is YYREEE (reference sequence). CDR3 length: 13 residues. The J segment lost 2 bases and the V segment lost 4 bases, leaving 2 bases of the junction unmatched. The CDR3 here is CASSGGQQETQYF. DNA of the CDR3: TGTGCCAGCAGCGGGGGACAGCAAGAGACCCAGTACTTC.

The rearrangement links TRBV28 to TRBJ1-4; tentatively, D is TRBD1 (6 bases). The CDR3 is made up of 14 amino acids. Germline V gene lookup returns CDR1 MDHEN and CDR2 SYDVKM. V shed 5 bases and J shed 8 bases, with 15 bases lying between them. In DNA, the CDR3 is TGTGCCAGCAGTCTTCAACAGGGCTGGGAAAAACTGTTTTTT. Its translation: CASSLQQGWEKLFF.

The chain carries TRBV4-1 and TRBJ2-5; 7 bases are shared with TRBD1. CDR1 MGHRA and CDR2 YSYEKL come from the germline V gene. V was pared by 2 bases and J by 2 bases, with 14 bases of the junction left unmatched. The CDR3 is 18 amino acids. The CDR3 DNA reads as TGCGCCAGCAGCCAATATCAGGGGGTACCCGGTACTCAAGAGACCCAGTACTTC. It translates to CASSQYQGVPGTQETQYF.

The V and J genes are TRBV4-1 and TRBJ2-1; 7 nucleotides line up with TRBD1. V lost 10 bases and J lost 3; bases outside the gene matches: 6. The CDR3 is 13 amino acids. Germline CDR1 and CDR2: MGHRA and YSYEKL. The CDR3 loop is CATGQVIYNEQFF. CDR3 bases: TGCGCCACCGGACAGGTAATCTACAATGAGCAGTTCTTC.

The chain couples TRBV29-1 to TRBJ2-3; 7 bases fit TRBD2. In germline, CDR1 is SQVTM, CDR2 ANQGSEA. The CDR3 loop spans 21 amino acids. The V and J ends lost 0 bases and 1 base, in that order; junction bases with no gene match: 22. The CDR3, as DNA: TGCAGCGTTGAAGATTACGCCGAGCGGGACGGCGTTATTATCGGCACAGATACGCAGTATTTT. Translating it yields CSVEDYAERDGVIIGTDTQYF.

The rearrangement links TRBV4-1 to TRBJ2-5; 8 nucleotides align to TRBD2. Germline trimming cut 6 bases from V and 3 bases from J; bases unmatched to any gene: 3. The CDR3 length is 13 residues. The germline gives CDR1 MGHRA, CDR2 YSYEKL. The CDR3 DNA reads as TGCGCCAGCAGGGGACTAGGAAAAGAGACCCAGTACTTC. Protein: CASRGLGKETQYF.

This chain connects TRBV9 to TRBJ2-7; weak D call: TRBD1 (6 bases). CDR1 is SGDLS and CDR2 is YYNGEE in the germline V gene. Trimming removed 3 bases from V and 5 bases from J, with 15 bases in between. This CDR3 has 14 amino acids. CDR3 residues: CASSEGVGRDEQYF. The CDR3 DNA sequence: TGTGCCAGCAGCGAGGGGGTAGGGCGGGACGAGCAGTACTTC.

V usage is TRBV6-2 or TRBV6-3 and J usage is TRBJ2-3; 12 bases are shared with TRBD2. Trimming took 4 bases from V and 3 from J; bases not matched to a gene: 5. CDR3 length: 16 amino acids. Germline V gene lookup returns CDR1 MNHEY and CDR2 SVGEGT. The CDR3 here is CASSSSTSGGTDTQYF. The CDR3 DNA follows: TGTGCCAGCAGTTCGTCGACTAGCGGGGGAACAGATACGCAGTATTTT.

This clone was found once. The chain carries TRBV29-1 and TRBJ2-1; no clear D gene. The CDR3 consists of 16 residues. Germline CDR1 SQVTM, CDR2 ANQGSEA. Trimming removed 5 bases at V and 0 bases at J, with 17 bases between. The CDR3 spells CSVKPLSSSSYNEQFF. The CDR3 bases are TGCAGCGTTAAACCCTTGAGTAGCTCCTCCTACAATGAGCAGTTCTTC.

The rearrangement uses TRBV18 and TRBJ2-7; 15 bases match TRBD2. This CDR3 has 17 amino acids. CDR1 is KGHSH and CDR2 is LQKENI in the germline V gene. V dropped 1 base and J dropped 4; count of bases not matched to a gene: 5. Written as DNA, the CDR3 is TGTGCCAGCTCACCACTACCCGGGACTAGCGGGAGGTACGAGCAGTACTTC. The encoded protein is CASSPLPGTSGRYEQYF.

This rearrangement joins TRBV7-2 to TRBJ1-1; D call uncertain. Per the germline V gene, CDR1 is SGHTA and CDR2 is FQGNSA. Trimming stripped 3 bases from V and 4 bases from J, with 12 bases between. The CDR3 consists of 14 residues. CDR3 nucleotide sequence: TGTGCCAGCAGCTTCGCGGCGGGAGGCACTGAAGCTTTCTTT. Protein sequence: CASSFAAGGTEAFF.

This clone appeared once. The chain employs TRBV28 and TRBJ2-5; 7 bases line up with TRBD1. The V and J ends lost 10 bases and 6 bases, in that order; junction bases with no gene match: 17. Germline-derived CDR1 and CDR2 are MDHEN and SYDVKM. CDR3 length: 15 amino acids. Here the CDR3 DNA reads TGTGCCACCCTAACCGCACAGGGGACGGGAAAGACCCAGTACTTC. Translation: CATLTAQGTGKTQYF. Drawing the rest from reference TRBV28 and TRBJ2-5, the complete variable domain is DVKVTQSSRYLVKRTGEKVFLECVQDMDHENMFWYRQDPGLGLRLIYFSYDVKMKEKGDIPEGYSVSREKKERFSLILESASTNQTSMYLCATLTAQGTGKTQYFGPGTRLLVL.

V is TRBV11-1 and J is TRBJ2-7, with 7 bases aligning to TRBD1. Germline CDR1 SGHAT, CDR2 FQDESV (reference sequence). The CDR3 loop spans 14 amino acids. The trim removed 3 bases at V and 2 bases at J, leaving 4 bases unmatched. CDR3 nucleotides: TGTGCCAGCAGCTTTAACAGGGGAACCTACGAGCAGTACTTC. Translation gives CASSFNRGTYEQYF.

V is TRBV19 and J is TRBJ1-6; 7 positions agree with TRBD1. The V segment lost 3 bases and the J segment 2 bases; nucleotides outside the gene matches: 1. The CDR3 has 15 amino acids. Germline CDR1 is LNHDA and CDR2 is SQIVND (reference sequence). CDR3 protein: CASSMGTAYNSPLHF. CDR3 DNA: TGTGCCAGTAGTATGGGGACAGCCTATAATTCACCCCTCCACTTT.

The genes are TRBV18 and TRBJ1-3, with D hard to call. Looked up from germline, CDR1 is KGHSH and CDR2 is LQKENI. This CDR3 is built from 15 residues. Trimming left V 4 bases short and J 0 bases short, with 10 bases between. CDR3 protein: CASSRTPSSGNTIYF. The CDR3 region has the DNA TGTGCCAGCTCACGAACGCCTAGCTCTGGAAACACCATATATTTT. Full variable domain (missing parts from reference TRBV18 and TRBJ1-3): NAGVMQNPRHLVRRRGQEARLRCSPMKGHSHVYWYRQLPEEGLKFMVYLQKENIIDESGMPKERFSAEFPKEGPSILRIQQVVRGDSAAYFCASSRTPSSGNTIYFGEGSWLTVV.

The V call is TRBV7-2, the J call TRBJ2-5; the match to TRBD2 covers 11 bases. Germline-derived CDR1 and CDR2 are SGHTA and FQGNSA. The CDR3 is made up of 16 amino acids. V lost 4 bases, J lost 3 bases, and 7 bases stayed unmatched. CDR3 nucleotides: TGTGCCAGCAGCTCCCGACTAGCGGGATTGGAAGAGACCCAGTACTTC. It encodes CASSSRLAGLEETQYF.

This clone was counted once. V is TRBV9 and J is TRBJ2-1; TRBD2 matches at 11 bases. Germline V gene sequence: CDR1 SGDLS, CDR2 YYNGEE. The CDR3 has 17 residues. V shed 0 bases and J 10 bases; nucleotides not matched to a gene: 12. In DNA, the CDR3 is TGTGCCAGCAGCGTAGCACCCTATAGCGGGGGGGCTTGGGAGCAGTTCTTC. Encoded protein: CASSVAPYSGGAWEQFF.

This chain uses TRBV5-1 with TRBJ2-5, with 9 positions matching TRBD2. Per germline, CDR1 SGHRS and CDR2 YFSETQ. The CDR3 totals 18 residues. The junction had 14 bases not matched to a gene; V was cut back by 3 bases and J by 2 bases. The CDR3 DNA is TGCGCCAGCAGCTCACACCCCCCCAGCGGGGGGTCTCAAGAGACCCAGTACTTC. Translating it yields CASSSHPPSGGSQETQYF.

This chain connects TRBV7-2 to TRBJ1-5; TRBD1 is a possible D gene (6 bases). Trimming pared 5 bases from V and 1 base from J, leaving 18 bases between. Per germline, CDR1 SGHTA and CDR2 FQGNSA. This CDR3 region has 17 residues. Here the CDR3 reads CASSPTLGGASNQPQHF. As DNA, the CDR3 is TGTGCCAGCAGCCCGACGTTAGGGGGGGCCAGCAATCAGCCCCAGCATTTT.

This clone was counted between two and nine times. This specimen includes other DNA sequences encoding the same CDR3. This rearrangement joins TRBV19 to TRBJ1-5; D is uncertain. The V gene's germline CDR1 is LNHDA and CDR2 SQIVND (reference sequence). The CDR3 spans 11 residues. Trimming took off 3 bases at V and 6 bases at J, with 3 bases between the two ends. This CDR3 reads CASSIGQPQHF. In nucleotides, the CDR3 is TGTGCCAGTAGTATCGGTCAGCCCCAGCATTTT.

This rearrangement joins TRBV12-2 to TRBJ1-5. TRBV12-2 is deemed a pseudogene. CDR3 length equals 17 residues. The CDR3 region has the DNA TGTGCAAGTCGCTCCTTACAAATTCGGGGGGAATATCAGCCCCAGCATTTT. Protein sequence: CASRSLQIRGEYQPQHF.

This chain connects TRBV2 to TRBJ1-6, with D unclear. V was pared by 6 bases and J by 8 bases, with 17 bases between. CDR1 is SNHLY, CDR2 FYNNEI, per germline. The length of the CDR3 is 15 residues. CDR3 sequence reads: CASSRTGREDSPLHF. The CDR3 bases are TGTGCCAGCAGCCGAACTGGGAGAGAAGATTCACCCCTCCACTTT.

This chain joins TRBV7-9 and TRBJ2-3; 12 bases match TRBD2. Losses at the gene ends were 5 bases for V and 0 bases for J; bases not matched to a gene: 6. There are 17 residues in the CDR3. Germline CDR1 SEHNR, CDR2 FQNEAQ (reference sequence). In DNA, the CDR3 is TGTGCCAGCAGCCTCGGGACTAGCGGGTTTAGCACAGATACGCAGTATTTT. This codes for CASSLGTSGFSTDTQYF.

V and J are TRBV7-2 and TRBJ2-7, with TRBD2 identical over 12 bases. In germline, CDR1 is SGHTA, CDR2 FQGNSA. J gave up 3 bases and V 4 bases, and 4 bases lay outside the gene matches. The length of the CDR3 is 15 residues. The CDR3 bases are TGTGCCAGCAGCTGGGGGACTAGCGGGCTCTACGAGCAGTACTTC. This codes for CASSWGTSGLYEQYF.

The chain uses TRBV19 and TRBJ1-2, with TRBD1 as a possible D gene (5 bases). V was shortened by 7 bases and J by 3 bases, with 18 bases between the two germline ends. This CDR3 contains 15 residues. CDR1 and CDR2 from the germline V gene are LNHDA and SQIVND (reference sequence). Here the CDR3 DNA reads TGTGCCAGTACCGCGGGGAGGGGAGGAGACTATGGCTACACCTTC. Translation: CASTAGRGGDYGYTF.

The CDR3 DNA reads TGTGCCAGCAGCCTCCACCCTAGCGGGGGGAGCCAAGAGACCCAGTACTTC. Translated: CASSLHPSGGSQETQYF. V usage is TRBV4-2 and J usage is TRBJ2-5, with 11 bases lining up with TRBD2. Germline V lookup: CDR1 LGHNA, CDR2 YNFKEQ. There are 17 residues in the CDR3. J lost 1 base, V lost 4 bases, and 8 bases had no gene match.